These T cell receptor beta chains were read from a single sample in a study of blood T cells in healthy people across ages. TCRdb used MiXCR to reprocess the 5' RACE reads, holding one entry per CDR3 protein. The sample shows about 290,000 distinct CDR3 sequences, roughly a quarter of them seen only once. Sequencing input: blood. These receptors originate from a woman in her seventies in good health. The CDR3 runs from the conserved cysteine through the conserved F or W.

>TRBV7-2
CASSYAQGYEQYF
>TRBV19
CASSATGSSGANVLTF
>TRBV5-5
CASSFPRQGGEKLFF
>TRBV29-1
CSVGQIYGYTF
>TRBV5-5
CASSLTTGRDGYTF
>TRBV12-3/TRBV12-4
CASSRQGLEAFF
>TRBV15
CATSRVGPGLAGQETQYF
>TRBV12-3/TRBV12-4
CASSPAGQGQGYTF
>TRBV12-3/TRBV12-4
CASSPRSGPPDTQYF
>TRBV29-1
CSGITGIGETQYF
>TRBV29-1
CSGDSGASVDTQYF
>TRBV14
CASSQVRGGRGNEQFF
>TRBV21-1
CASSKVGSLLPYEQYF
>TRBV2
CASSEARLAGGETQYF
>TRBV6-1
CASQKRRAGTDTQYF
>TRBV4-1
CASSQVLAGSSYEQYF
>TRBV28
CASSDTRSVNEQFF
>TRBV10-2
CASSSGVEQFF
>TRBV7-9
CASSLAETSNSPLHF
>TRBV7-8
CASSLPPGDTIYF
>TRBV5-4
CASSYGGSRGNEKLFF
>TRBV20-1
CSARDIRVLSYEQYF
>TRBV20-1
CSARRRGTAANEKLFF
>TRBV7-2
CASSLQESYEQYF
>TRBV27
CASSSPGQAQETQYF
>TRBV28
CASSMDRVLYEQYF
>TRBV6-5
CASSSRQLVNTEAFF
>TRBV27
CASSFRQGGQPQHF
>TRBV20-1
CSARDHRGGGTEAFF